This T cell receptor (beta chain) was retrieved from a study of cytomegalovirus exposure and HLA in healthy donors. The primer mix had 60 Vbeta and 13 Jbeta primers. Profiling relied on immunoSEQ multiplex PCR, and the TCRdb table lists in-frame clones only, not all of them. This sample lists roughly 77,000 clones; its ten largest clones have 3.5% to 4%. Whole-study findings and limits: Sequencing had likely introduced a cluster of highly shared sequence variants as an artifact. In a later analysis, more than 15,000 TCR beta sequences were associated with HLA alleles at 0.05 false discovery rate.

The CDR3 length is 15 residues. Germline-derived CDR1 and CDR2 are MNHNS and SASEGT. V lost 10 bases to trimming and J lost 2 bases; unmatched junction nucleotides: 8. Concerning this clone itself: The antigen remains unidentified.

The specimen was PBMCs. V and J are TRBV6-1 and TRBJ2-3, with 11 bases that match TRBD1. This clonotype was obtained from a female donor in good health and CMV-seropositive. CDR3 region: CATRTGGLSTDTQYF. The CDR3 nucleotides are TGTGCCACCAGGACAGGGGGCCTTTCCACAGATACGCAGTATTTT.